Listed here are 5 T cell receptor beta chains from one sample, sequenced in a study of patients and donors after allogeneic stem cell transplantation. TCRdb recomputed calls from the RT-PCR reads with MiXCR, one row per CDR3 protein. The table shows 95,000 to 120,000 distinct CDR3 sequences, with approximately 40% occurring only once. Sequencing input: blood, either unsorted or a sorted T cell fraction (not recorded which). Receptors were obtained from a human donor who was either an allogeneic HSCT recipient or a stem cell or donor lymphocyte infusion donor (not recorded which). It is not recorded whose cells these are; they may come from a transplant donor.

V and J are TRBV20-1 and TRBJ2-1; perhaps TRBD1 as D (6 bases). Germline CDR1 reads DFQATT; CDR2 reads SNEGSKA (reference sequence). The V and J ends lost 1 base and 10 bases respectively, with 14 bases between them. The length of the CDR3 is 13 residues. CDR3 DNA sequence: TGCAGTGCTAGAGGGGACACTGGCGGAGAGCAGTTCTTC. Translating it yields CSARGDTGGEQFF.

V and J are TRBV20-1 and TRBJ2-1, with TRBD2 matching 9 bases. CDR1 DFQATT and CDR2 SNEGSKA come from the germline V gene (reference sequence). The length of the CDR3 is 14 residues. The CDR3, as DNA: TGCAGATGGGGGCGGGAGGGAGATTACAATGAGCAGTTCTTC. Its translation is CRWGREGDYNEQFF.

This chain uses TRBV7-9 with TRBJ1-1, with a possible D match to TRBD1 (6 bases). From germline, CDR1 is SEHNR and CDR2 FQNEAQ (reference sequence). Trimming pared 5 bases from V and 2 bases from J, leaving 12 bases between. This CDR3 comprises 14 residues. Here the CDR3 DNA reads TGTGCCAGCAGCATGTACAGGGATAACACTGAAGCTTTCTTT. Its protein is CASSMYRDNTEAFF.

The chain employs TRBV20-1 and TRBJ2-1; D not certain. Germline CDR1 and CDR2: DFQATT and SNEGSKA (reference sequence). This CDR3 region has 12 residues. V dropped 6 bases and J dropped 6 bases, with 12 bases sitting between them. The CDR3 loop reads CSATKTGNEQFF. Written as DNA, the CDR3 is TGCAGTGCCACCAAAACTGGCAATGAGCAGTTCTTC.

This clonotype was counted between two and nine times. The rearrangement links TRBV28 to TRBJ1-2; no firm D call. Germline V gene lookup returns CDR1 MDHEN and CDR2 SYDVKM. The ends were cut back, 0 bases at V and 6 bases at J, with 20 bases in the middle. The CDR3 length is 17 residues. CDR3 amino acids: CASSLWGSLGKRDGYTF. The CDR3, as DNA: TGTGCCAGCAGTTTATGGGGCAGCCTGGGAAAGCGGGATGGCTACACCTTC.